Only one count was recorded for the clone carrying this TCR beta chain. This sample stems from a study of blood T cell repertoires in COVID-19. The germline CDR1 and CDR2 sequences are KGHSH and LQKENI. V shed 5 bases and J 0 bases; nucleotides not matched to a gene: 7. The CDR3 contains 16 residues. Per the authors' pipeline: Reference gene primer amplification in the assay estimated nucleated cell counts. Using immunoSEQ multiplex PCR, the repertoire was profiled, and TCRdb retains in-frame clones only, with some absent. D and trimming were read from the DNA, whereas the V and J calls and clone size are those reported in that table. The table records some 160,000 clones, approximately 80% of them present only once.

The genes are TRBV18 and TRBJ1-3; 7 bases agree with TRBD1. The sequenced material came from peripheral blood. This clonotype was obtained from a human donor in a cohort sampled during active COVID-19. The CDR3 loop reads CASSAGQVSSGNTIYF. The DNA of the CDR3 is TGTGCCAGCTCAGCAGGACAGGTTTCCTCTGGAAACACCATATATTTT.